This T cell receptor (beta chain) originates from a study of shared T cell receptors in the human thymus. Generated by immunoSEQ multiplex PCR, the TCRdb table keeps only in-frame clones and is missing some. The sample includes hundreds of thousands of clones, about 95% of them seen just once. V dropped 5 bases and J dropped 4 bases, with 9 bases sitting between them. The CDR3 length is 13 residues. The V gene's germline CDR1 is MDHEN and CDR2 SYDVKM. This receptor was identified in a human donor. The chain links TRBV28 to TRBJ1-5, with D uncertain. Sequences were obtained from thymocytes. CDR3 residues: CASSMRKNQPQHF. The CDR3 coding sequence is TGTGCCAGCAGTATGAGGAAAAATCAGCCCCAGCATTTT.